These T cell receptor beta chains were read from a single sample in a study of OX40 agonist ivuxolimab in advanced cancers. Assay used: immunoSEQ multiplex PCR; TCRdb lists only in-frame clones, some missing. The profile covers some 45,000 clones, with around 88% appearing a single time and less than 35% taken by the ten largest. The specimen comprised CD4+ or CD8+ T cells sorted from blood, sampled in a trial of the OX40 agonist ivuxolimab. The receptors come from an adult with an advanced solid tumor such as melanoma, head and neck, liver or kidney cancer. The CDR3 runs from the conserved cysteine through the conserved F or W.

TRBV11-2	TRBJ2-3	CASSLQRSKDTQYF
TRBV7-2	TRBJ2-7	CASGPGYLDSYEQYF
TRBV29-1	TRBJ2-5	CSVEGGTQETQYF
TRBV6-6	TRBJ1-5	CASSGGNQPQHF
TRBV29-1	TRBJ2-5	CSVGGLAGDQETQYF
TRBV11-2	TRBJ2-3	CASSLWGRGASTDTQYF
TRBV14	TRBJ1-2	CASSQEGRESYGYTF
TRBV29-1	TRBJ2-5	CSAEAAGGRETQYF
TRBV6-5	TRBJ2-4	CASSSGTSGAKNIQYF
TRBV5-6	TRBJ1-5	CASSSGFYSNQPQHF
TRBV4-1	TRBJ2-1	CASSRGGERLYNEQFF
TRBV7-2	TRBJ2-7	CASSKGLSTEQYF
TRBV14	TRBJ2-1	CASSYRTSVYNEQFF
TRBV5-5	TRBJ2-7	CASSLAWLGYTGIPYEQYF
TRBV7-8	TRBJ1-5	CASSFQDYSNQPQHF
TRBV5-4	TRBJ2-1	CASSRGLAGVSISYNEQFF
TRBV13	TRBJ2-2	CASSSNTGELFF
TRBV5-1	TRBJ2-7	CASRATGLAGVGEQYF